One and the same sample provided the 12 T cell receptor beta chains below, sequenced in a study of blood T cells in healthy people across ages (dated by TCRdb to the mid-2010s). The library was produced with 5' RACE. This sample was sequenced with an Illumina HiSeq 2500. A second about 7 to 12 cycle PCR used a sample-barcoded 5' primer and a J-beta primer mix. The raw public data were reprocessed by TCRdb itself: fastp quality trimming at Q25, MiXCR clonotype calling, in-frame beta chains only. Entries are consolidated by CDR3 protein sequence, retaining the most common genes and DNA. A total of approximately 850,000 distinct CDR3 sequences appear in this sample, around two fifths of them only once. The biggest ten clones account for approximately 19% of the sample. Specimen: blood. All receptors come from a man in his sixties in good health.

The rearrangement joins TRBV18 to TRBJ2-4; D is possibly TRBD1 (6 bases). TRBJ2-7 explains the end of the DNA better; the J call may be wrong. The CDR3 loop spans 13 amino acids. CDR1 is KGHSH and CDR2 is LQKENI in the germline V gene. CDR3 sequence: CASSPKQGHEQYF. Written as DNA, the CDR3 is TGTGCCAGCTCACCGAAACAGGGCCACGAGCAGTACTTC.

The V call is TRBV25-1, the J call TRBJ2-2, with 11 nucleotides matching TRBD2. The CDR3 loop spans 17 amino acids. The J segment lost 2 bases and the V segment lost 4 bases, leaving 6 bases of the junction unmatched. Germline V gene lookup returns CDR1 MGHDK and CDR2 SYGVNS. The DNA of the CDR3 is TGTGCCAGCAGTGGCGCCGGGACTAGCGGTAACACCGGGGAGCTGTTTTTT. It translates to CASSGAGTSGNTGELFF.

The chain links TRBV25-1 to TRBJ1-4; D ambiguous. There are 13 residues in the CDR3. The germline V gene encodes CDR1 MGHDK and CDR2 SYGVNS. Trimming shortened V by 8 bases and J by 8 bases, and 15 bases separated the two germline ends. The chain's CDR3 is CASGNFGLEKLFF. CDR3 nucleotide sequence: TGTGCCAGCGGAAATTTCGGATTAGAAAAACTGTTTTTT.

This clonotype turned up a few times. The chain has TRBV7-2 and TRBJ2-7; D gene ambiguous. V gave up 5 bases and J gave up 9 bases, with 11 bases separating them. Germline CDR1 SGHTA, CDR2 FQGNSA. This CDR3 is 11 amino acids long. In DNA form, the CDR3 reads TGTGCCAGCAGCCCCTCAGTCGGGCAGTACTTC. It codes for CASSPSVGQYF.

The chain links TRBV7-2 to TRBJ2-1; tentative D call: TRBD2 (5 bases). Trimming cost V 5 bases and J 6 bases, with 14 bases left between them. The germline V gene has CDR1 SGHTA and CDR2 FQGNSA. CDR3 size: 14 residues. This CDR3 reads CASSLTGIGNEQFF. CDR3 coding DNA: TGTGCCAGCAGCCTAACCGGGATAGGCAATGAGCAGTTCTTC.

This clonotype occurred a few times. This chain joins TRBV7-2 and TRBJ2-1; 9 nucleotides match TRBD2. Trimming took 7 bases from V and 4 from J; bases not matched to a gene: 5. The CDR3 totals 14 residues. Germline lookup yields CDR1 SGHTA and CDR2 FQGNSA. The CDR3 spells CASIERGAYNEQFF. The CDR3 DNA reads as TGTGCCAGCATTGAGCGGGGGGCTTACAATGAGCAGTTCTTC.

Only a few counts were recorded for this clonotype. The chain uses TRBV6-5 and TRBJ2-6, with D uncertain. This CDR3 contains 15 residues. Trimming stripped 6 bases from V and 0 bases from J, with 9 bases between. The germline V gene encodes CDR1 MNHEY and CDR2 SVGAGI. The CDR3 loop is CASSPTRSGANVLTF. The CDR3 DNA is TGTGCCAGCAGCCCGACTCGCTCTGGGGCCAACGTCCTGACTTTC.

The count of this clonotype is one. V is TRBV9 and J is TRBJ2-7, with D perhaps given as TRBD1 or TRBD2 (5 bases each). CDR1 and CDR2 from the germline V gene are SGDLS and YYNGEE. V shed 4 bases and J shed 6 bases, with 11 bases lying between them. The CDR3 is made up of 12 amino acids. CDR3 region: CASSHLGTEQYF. The CDR3 nucleotides read TGTGCCAGCAGCCATTTGGGGACCGAGCAGTACTTC.

On this clonotype itself: Since a much larger clone is just one base distant, this may be a read error. V is TRBV29-1 and J is TRBJ1-1; maybe TRBD1 (5 bases). The V gene's germline CDR1 is SQVTM and CDR2 ANQGSEA. V lost 7 bases and J lost 9, with 15 bases in between. CDR3 length: 11 amino acids. The CDR3 coding sequence is TGCAGCGGGGCAGACAGAGAACAAGCTTTCTTT. This encodes CSGADREQAFF.

This clonotype appeared a few times. The chain joins TRBV11-2 to TRBJ2-5, with D tentatively TRBD2 (6 bases). The CDR3 is 16 residues long. The V end lost 2 bases, the J end lost 1 base, and 14 bases lay between the germline ends. Germline V gives CDR1 SGHAT, CDR2 FQNNGV. The CDR3 region has the DNA TGTGCCAGCAGCTTAAACCCTAACGGGGGCCAAGAGACCCAGTACTTC. This gives the protein CASSLNPNGGQETQYF. Complete variable domain (other parts from reference TRBV11-2 and TRBJ2-5): EAGVAQSPRYKIIEKRQSVAFWCNPISGHATLYWYQQILGQGPKLLIQFQNNGVVDDSQLPKDRFSAERLKGVDSTLKIQPAKLEDSAVYLCASSLNPNGGQETQYFGPGTRLLVL.

The chain couples TRBV4-1 to TRBJ2-7, with D perhaps matching TRBD1 (6 bases). Germline values: CDR1 MGHRA, CDR2 YSYEKL. The CDR3 sequence is 14 residues long. The V gene lost 4 bases and the J gene lost 0 bases, with 10 bases spanning the gap. CDR3 protein: CASSRLGASYEQYF. CDR3 DNA sequence: TGCGCCAGCAGCCGACTGGGGGCCTCCTACGAGCAGTACTTC.

Of note for this clonotype: A much larger clone differs from this one at a single base, so this may be a read error. The chain employs TRBV20-1 and TRBJ2-5; 9 bases fit TRBD2. Germline CDR1 reads DFQATT; CDR2 reads SNEGSKA (reference sequence). The J segment lost 9 bases and the V segment lost 6 bases, leaving 14 bases of the junction unmatched. This CDR3 comprises 14 residues. In nucleotides, the CDR3 is TGCAGTGCGCGGGAGGGCGGGGGCCGTGAGGCCCAGTACTTC. Its translation is CSAREGGGREAQYF.